The clone carrying this TCR beta chain was counted between two and nine times. The antigen is not known. These data are taken from a study of T-cell reconstitution after alpha-beta-depleted transplantation in children. V lost 3 bases, J lost 7 bases, and 9 bases lay in between. Germline CDR1 SGHRS, CDR2 YFSETQ. CDR3 length: 12 amino acids. Points from the study as a whole: It was surviving recipient T cells and thymic progenitors that gave some patients high TCRbeta diversity at day 60. Newly produced T cells mostly accounted for T-cell counts and diversity one year post-transplant. Alpha-beta T cells present about two months after transplant were reported to originate from several hundred expanded graft clones.

Researchers prepared the TCRbeta library using unique molecular identifiers, the study reports. From the PCR reads, TCRdb called clonotypes with MiXCR, one entry per CDR3 protein. The table includes roughly 570,000 distinct CDR3 sequences, 25% to 30% detected once. The TCR originated in a boy younger than two with Wiskott-Aldrich syndrome, due to receive a stem cell transplant. The chain uses TRBV5-1 and TRBJ2-3; D possibly uses TRBD1 or TRBD2 (5 bases each). The sequences come from PBMCs, collected before TCRalphabeta/CD19-depleted stem cell transplant. CDR3 sequence (DNA): TGCGCCAGCAGCTCCCGGGGCTATACGCAGTATTTT. Its translation: CASSSRGYTQYF.